These T cell receptor beta chains were read from a single sample in a study of T cell responses to AZD1222 COVID-19 vaccine. Here immunoSEQ multiplex PCR was the method, and the copy in TCRdb shows in-frame clones only, minus some. The sample records over 110,000 clones, 90% being singletons. This specimen was peripheral blood, taken 28 days after the second AZD1222 dose. The origin of the receptors is an adult who received the AZD1222 COVID-19 vaccine. Each CDR3 is given with its conserved first and last residue. Each record gives: clone size, J gene, D gene, V gene, CDR3 protein, CDR3 DNA. The D gene is left open where the match is weak. Clone size is shown for a subset of rows, as once, few, many or a class of expanded clone.

>NA|TRBJ2-7|TRBD2|TRBV5-1
CASSPLGRDYEQYF
TGCGCCAGCAGCCCCTTAGGGAGGGACTACGAGCAGTACTTC
>NA|TRBJ2-3|TRBD2|TRBV5-8
CASSYRDYQDTQYF
TGTGCCAGCAGCTACCGGGACTACCAAGATACGCAGTATTTT
>NA|TRBJ1-4|NA|TRBV6-8
CASSSDTPTNEKLFF
TGTGCCAGCAGTTCCGACACGCCAACCAATGAAAAACTGTTTTTT
>once|TRBJ1-2|NA|TRBV10-3
CAISESPGRQAINYGYTF
TGTGCCATCAGTGAGTCGCCGGGGCGACAGGCGATTAACTATGGCTACACCTTC
>NA|TRBJ1-6|NA|TRBV9
CASSVAGSKDNSPLHF
TGTGCCAGCAGCGTAGCAGGGTCTAAGGATAATTCACCCCTCCACTTT
>NA|TRBJ1-2|NA|TRBV7-3
CASSPRGESNYGYTF
TGTGCCAGCAGCCCCCGGGGGGAGAGTAACTATGGCTACACCTTC
>NA|TRBJ1-1|NA|TRBV10-2
CASRDIPPEAFF
TGCGCCAGCAGGGACATCCCGCCTGAAGCTTTCTTT
>NA|TRBJ1-5|NA|TRBV20-1
CSASPASGGNQPQHF
TGCAGTGCTAGTCCGGCCTCCGGGGGCAATCAGCCCCAGCATTTT
>NA|TRBJ1-3|TRBD1|TRBV9
CASSVVPGQGPGNTIYF
TGTGCCAGCAGCGTCGTCCCGGGACAGGGCCCGGGAAACACCATATATTTT
>NA|TRBJ2-5|NA|TRBV28
CASSLGGVQETQYF
TGTGCCAGCAGTTTAGGCGGAGTCCAAGAGACCCAGTACTTC
>few|TRBJ2-1|NA|TRBV7-8
CASSQGGDEQFF
TGTGCCAGCAGCCAGGGGGGGGATGAGCAGTTCTTC
>NA|TRBJ2-2|TRBD2|TRBV5-1
CASSPRTSGLLNTGELFF
TGCGCCAGCAGCCCCAGGACTAGCGGTCTCCTCAACACCGGGGAGCTGTTTTTT
>once|TRBJ2-5|TRBD2|TRBV2
CASSPRGGETQYF
TGTGCCAGCAGTCCACGGGGAGGGGAGACCCAGTACTTC
>NA|TRBJ2-7|NA|TRBV7-9
CASSLEGYSYEQYF
TGTGCCAGCAGCTTAGAGGGCTACTCGTACGAGCAGTACTTC
>NA|TRBJ2-1|NA|TRBV2
CASTQQGITYNEQFF
TGTGCCAGCACCCAACAGGGAATTACCTACAATGAGCAGTTCTTC
>NA|TRBJ2-4|NA|TRBV7-2
CASSLQMGSKNIQYF
TGTGCCAGCAGCTTGCAAATGGGGTCCAAAAACATTCAGTACTTC
>NA|TRBJ2-3|NA|TRBV6-5
CASSSGPLQDTQYF
TGTGCCAGCAGCTCGGGACCTTTACAAGATACGCAGTATTTT
>NA|TRBJ1-6|NA|TRBV27
CASSLSGGFDSPLHF
TGTGCCAGCAGTTTATCCGGAGGGTTCGATTCACCCCTCCACTTT
>NA|TRBJ1-2|NA|TRBV7-9
CASSPAGRTNYGYTF
TGTGCCAGCAGCCCCGCCGGGCGGACTAACTATGGCTACACCTTC
>NA|TRBJ1-1|NA|TRBV4-3
CASSPLGQSTEAFF
TGCGCCAGCAGCCCCCTAGGTCAGTCCACTGAAGCTTTCTTT
>NA|TRBJ1-1|NA|TRBV7-2
CASSQKTRSDTEAFF
TGTGCCAGCAGCCAAAAGACAAGGTCGGACACTGAAGCTTTCTTT
>NA|TRBJ1-1|TRBD1|TRBV18
CASSLHGQGLSEAFF
TGTGCCAGCTCACTCCATGGACAGGGGCTTTCTGAAGCTTTCTTT
>NA|TRBJ2-1|NA|TRBV2
CASSEGPSPMNEQFF
TGTGCCAGCAGTGAGGGGCCTAGCCCCATGAATGAGCAGTTCTTC
>NA|TRBJ2-1|TRBD1|TRBV15
CATIPDRGPHNEQFF
TGTGCCACCATCCCGGACAGGGGCCCACACAATGAGCAGTTCTTC
>NA|TRBJ1-3|NA|TRBV21-1
CASSKDRRLSSGNTIYF
TGTGCCAGCAGCAAGGATCGGCGGCTAAGCTCTGGAAACACCATATATTTT
>few|TRBJ2-7|NA|TRBV5-1
CASSLSGSPNEQYF
TGCGCCAGCAGCTTGTCGGGGTCCCCCAACGAGCAGTACTTC
>NA|TRBJ2-5|NA|TRBV5-1
CASSSPGRKETQYF
TGCGCCAGCAGCTCTCCGGGACGGAAAGAGACCCAGTACTTC
>once|TRBJ2-3|TRBD1|TRBV5-1
CASSLDGTGGDTQYF
TGCGCCAGCAGCTTGGACGGGACAGGGGGAGATACGCAGTATTTT
>NA|TRBJ1-2|TRBD1|TRBV2
CASSAPPGQGNYGYTF
TGTGCCAGCAGTGCGCCCCCGGGACAGGGCAACTATGGCTACACCTTC
>NA|TRBJ2-1|NA|TRBV20-1
CSARRDNEQFF
TGCAGTGCTAGGAGAGACAATGAGCAGTTCTTC
>few|TRBJ2-1|TRBD2|TRBV4-3
CASSQEGSTSGNEQFF
TGCGCCAGCAGCCAAGAGGGTTCGACTAGCGGCAATGAGCAGTTCTTC
>NA|TRBJ1-1|NA|TRBV5-1
CASSLGAVNTEAFF
TGCGCCAGCAGCTTGGGGGCTGTGAACACTGAAGCTTTCTTT
>few|TRBJ1-1|NA|TRBV7-3
CASSHGPNTEAFF
TGTGCCAGCAGCCACGGACCGAACACTGAAGCTTTCTTT
>few|TRBJ1-6|TRBD1|TRBV5-1
CASSLSTGRLNSPLHF
TGCGCCAGCAGCTTATCGACAGGGAGGCTCAATTCACCCCTCCACTTT
>NA|TRBJ1-5|NA|TRBV18
CASSPQGNSNQPQHF
TGTGCCAGCTCACCGCAGGGGAATAGCAATCAGCCCCAGCATTTT
>NA|TRBJ1-4|TRBD1|TRBV30
CAGRTGQDEKLFF
TGTGCCGGAAGGACAGGTCAGGATGAAAAACTGTTTTTT
>NA|TRBJ2-1|TRBD2|TRBV29-1
CSERGVHNEQFF
TGCAGCGAGCGGGGGGTTCACAATGAGCAGTTCTTC
>NA|TRBJ2-5|NA|TRBV9
CASSVNPRETQYF
TGTGCCAGCAGCGTGAACCCCCGGGAGACCCAGTACTTC
>few|TRBJ1-2|TRBD1|TRBV7-2
CASSLGGAQGNSYTF
TGTGCCAGCAGCTTAGGGGGGGCACAGGGGAATAGCTACACCTTC
>NA|TRBJ2-1|TRBD1|TRBV9
CASSVAPPTGVGNEQFF
TGTGCCAGCAGCGTAGCTCCCCCCACAGGGGTAGGGAATGAGCAGTTCTTC
>NA|TRBJ2-1|NA|TRBV7-6
CASSAQSGAGNEQFF
TGTGCCAGCAGCGCCCAATCGGGGGCCGGGAATGAGCAGTTCTTC